This TCR beta chain was captured by sequencing in a study of OX40 agonist ivuxolimab in advanced cancers. Trimming took 5 bases from V and 3 from J, leaving 11 bases between them. The length of the CDR3 is 14 residues. The germline CDR1 and CDR2 sequences are MNHEY and SMNVEV (reference sequence). Profiled with immunoSEQ multiplex PCR; TCRdb holds only in-frame clones, not every one. The sample records tens of thousands of clones, 70% to 90% being singletons. The J gene is TRBJ2-1, the V gene TRBV27; D is possibly TRBD2 (6 bases). This receptor was obtained from an adult with an advanced solid tumor such as melanoma, head and neck, liver or kidney cancer. The source material was CD4+ or CD8+ T cells sorted from blood, sampled in a trial of the OX40 agonist ivuxolimab. CDR3: CASSLTRSYNEQFF. The CDR3 DNA follows: TGTGCCAGCAGTCTGACTAGGAGCTACAATGAGCAGTTCTTC.